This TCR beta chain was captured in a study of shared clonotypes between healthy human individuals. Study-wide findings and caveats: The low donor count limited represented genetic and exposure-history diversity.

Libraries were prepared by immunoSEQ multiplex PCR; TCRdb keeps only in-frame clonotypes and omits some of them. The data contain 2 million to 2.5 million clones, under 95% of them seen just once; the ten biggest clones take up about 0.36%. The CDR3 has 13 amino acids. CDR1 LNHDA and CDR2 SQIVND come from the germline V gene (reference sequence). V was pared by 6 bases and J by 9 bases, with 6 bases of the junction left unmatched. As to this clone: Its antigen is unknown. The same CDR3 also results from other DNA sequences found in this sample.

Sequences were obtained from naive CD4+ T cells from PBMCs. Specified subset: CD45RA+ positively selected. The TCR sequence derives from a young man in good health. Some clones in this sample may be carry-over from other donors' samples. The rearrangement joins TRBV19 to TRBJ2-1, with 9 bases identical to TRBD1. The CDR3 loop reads CASSGQGLGEQFF. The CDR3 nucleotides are TGTGCCAGTAGCGGACAGGGGCTAGGTGAGCAGTTCTTC.